This TCR beta chain was sequenced for a study of T cell responses to AZD1222 COVID-19 vaccine (dated by TCRdb to the early 2020s). In terms of the full investigation: TCR sequencing covered 230 or so trial participants: 200 to 210 given two doses of AZD1222 and about 26 given two doses of MenACWY control vaccine. Trial participants were enrolled by age into 18-55, 56-69 and 70-plus year subgroups, with approximately 150, 28 and 58 TCR-sequenced participants respectively.

The CDR3 regions of human TCRbeta chains were subjected to immunosequencing. Per the original workflow: TCRs in the repertoires were compared against a reference library of SARS-CoV-2-specific TCRs that had been generated with the MIRA antigen-specificity platform. Breadth meant the fraction of unique TCRs that were SARS-CoV-2-associated, whereas depth meant the fraction of total T cells that were SARS-CoV-2-associated. Using the MIRA data, each spike-specific TCR was assigned both to the spike region to which the TCR was reactive and to a CD4 or CD8 class. Log10-transformed breadth and depth values were compared by one-way ANOVA with Sidak's multiple comparisons tests. In its TCRdb copy, this immuneACCESS table keeps in-frame sequences only and misses some clones. Where compared with another copy, unresolved V genes explain less than half of these, and the others have no known cause. V and J calls and clone size are copied from that table; D and trimming were computed from the DNA. The sample table lists about 180,000 clones, about 90% of them with a count of one. Of the sample, approximately 1.9% is held by the ten largest clones.

Read against the paper, the sample's time point label means: about 28 days (+/-7) after the second vaccine dose. AZD1222 recipients with second doses at about 4 weeks or about 12 weeks were pooled, because spike-specific TCR depth and breadth did not differ between schedules. The vaccinee samples were drawn from two UK trials, COV001 and COV002, one of which was a single-blind randomized controlled phase 2/3 trial testing AZD1222 (ChAdOx1 nCoV-19) in healthy adults. Trial participant PBMC samples were collected at day 0 and day 28 after the second dose for TCRbeta chain sequencing. Study-wide conclusions, independent of this receptor: Epitopes outside the regions mutated in the B.1.351 and B.1.1.7 variants were reportedly recognized by nearly half of the unique spike-specific TCRs. Conclusions about previously exposed vaccinees were limited because only a handful of AZD1222 recipients were SARS-CoV-2 seropositive at baseline. A significant rise in spike-specific TCR breadth and depth was observed after two AZD1222 doses relative to day 0 and relative to MenACWY recipients. Participants were mostly white British, with more females than males. The authors suggested clonal diversity may have been underestimated. The whole spike protein was spanned by vaccine-associated CD4 TCRs, and dominant responses were seen in regions 160-218 and 743-854. In the small 56-69-year group, the increase in depth fell short of significance, most likely because of low power. Because no samples from the day 14 peak response were available, repertoires could be characterized only after the peak T cell response.

CDR1 and CDR2 (MDHEN, SYDVKM) derive from the germline V gene. Taken from cysteine to phenylalanine, the CDR3 has 14 residues. The kept DNA is CDR3 alone, 42 bases in frame from the first base. The V end gives up 4 bases and the J end 1 base, leaving 3 bases in the junction not matched to a gene. Only a few counts were recorded for this clone. This receptor's antigen is unknown. No quality values exist for individual bases; no much larger clone is one base distant. The sequence links TRBV28 to TRBJ1-1; TRBD1 matches 7 bases in the middle. The input for sequencing was peripheral blood, taken 28 days after the second AZD1222 dose. The TCR sequence derives from an adult who received the AZD1222 COVID-19 vaccine. The nucleotide sequence reads TGTGCCAGCAGTTGGGGACAGACGAACACTGAAGCTTTCTTT. Translation gives CASSWGQTNTEAFF.